The following is a T cell receptor (beta chain) sequence with its context. Its specificity is not known. Treatment: some 20 received Ad26.COV2.S at low or high dose, single or two shots; 5 received placebo; per-sample allocation not given. Day 63 after the first vaccine or placebo injection was the time point for sampling. An Ad26 vector expressing Wuhan-strain SARS-CoV-2 spike constituted the vaccine. The CDR3 sequence is 15 residues long. V was clipped by 7 bases and J by 2 bases, with 17 bases between them. Germline V gene data show CDR1 as SGHTA and CDR2 as FQGNSA. These data are taken from a study of Ad26.COV2.S vaccination and SARS-CoV-2 variants. Across the whole study: By the intramuscular route, Ad26.COV2.S was given once, or twice 56 days apart.

Study results and caveats: Participants given vaccine showed non-spike TCR breadth similar to that of placebo recipients. Estimates derived from TCR breadth and depth analyses may have underestimated total T cell responses.

The assay was immunoSEQ multiplex PCR, and TCRdb's table has in-frame clones only and misses some. This table has roughly 390,000 clones, approximately 86% appearing once. This receptor was taken from a person between 18 and 65 years old who received the Ad26.COV2.S COVID-19 vaccine or a placebo. The specimen was peripheral blood, collected in a trial of Ad26.COV2.S vaccine versus placebo. This rearrangement joins TRBV7-2 to TRBJ1-1, with D possibly matching TRBD1 (6 bases). The CDR3 DNA is TGTGCCAGCACCGTTAGGGGGGGAATAAACACTGAAGCTTTCTTT. Translation gives CASTVRGGINTEAFF.